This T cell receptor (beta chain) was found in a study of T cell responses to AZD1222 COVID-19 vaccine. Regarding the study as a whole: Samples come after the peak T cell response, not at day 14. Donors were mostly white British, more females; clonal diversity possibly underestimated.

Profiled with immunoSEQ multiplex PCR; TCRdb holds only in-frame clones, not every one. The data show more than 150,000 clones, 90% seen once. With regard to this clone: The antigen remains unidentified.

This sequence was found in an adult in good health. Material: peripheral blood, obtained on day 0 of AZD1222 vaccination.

The CDR3 DNA sequence: TGTGCCAGCAGCTTGGACACTTGGGGAGGGTATGGCTACACCTTC. It yields the protein CASSLDTWGGYGYTF. This rearrangement joins TRBV5-4 to TRBJ1-2; D unclear. V lost 0 bases and J lost 5, with 14 bases in between. The CDR3 consists of 15 residues. Germline V gene sequence: CDR1 SGHNT, CDR2 YYREEE (reference sequence).